This T cell receptor (beta chain) was retrieved from a study of cytomegalovirus exposure and HLA in healthy donors. Study-level background: Genetic ancestry analysis placed 75% to 85% of the approximately 390 donors that were genotyped in the Caucasian-associated cluster. Notes on the study in general: The authors listed around 150 TCR beta chains as cytomegalovirus-associated. Upon later analysis, HLA-associated TCR beta chains proved more clonally expanded than other, equally common chains.

To note about this clone: The target antigen is unknown.

The PCR employed 60 Vbeta primers together with 13 Jbeta primers. Generated by immunoSEQ multiplex PCR, the TCRdb table keeps only in-frame clones and is missing some. The table shows approximately 200,000 clones, with 75% to 85% occurring only once. The CDR3 has 18 residues. V lost 3 bases, J lost 1 base, and 14 bases stayed unmatched. The germline V gene has CDR1 GTSNPN and CDR2 SVGIG (reference sequence). The clonotype comes from a girl aged 5-17 years in good health and CMV-seropositive. This chain joins TRBV30 and TRBJ2-7, with 11 bases that match TRBD1. The sequencing sample was made of PBMCs. CDR3: CAWSADRGPYSFSYEQYF. The CDR3 DNA reads TGTGCCTGGAGCGCGGACAGGGGGCCCTATAGTTTTTCCTACGAGCAGTACTTC.